The rows below give T cell receptor beta chains drawn from one sample of a study of shared clonotypes between healthy human individuals. Data came from immunoSEQ multiplex PCR; TCRdb stores just in-frame clones and leaves some out. The data contain some 2,500,000 clones, approximately 93% of them singletons. Specimen: naive CD4+ T cells from PBMCs. These receptors were taken from a young man in good health. Some clones in this sample may be carry-over from other donors' samples. Both conserved end residues are part of each CDR3. D genes are given only for firm matches.

>TRBJ1-1|TRBV2|.
CASSVGAVGTEAFF
>TRBJ2-1|TRBV5-1|TRBD2
CASSLLPGLGLNEQFF
>TRBJ2-4|TRBV7-2|.
CASSPFNPGSNIQYF
>TRBJ1-3|TRBV5-1|.
CASGTEGFSGNTIYF
>TRBJ2-7|TRBV5-1|.
CASSSSQVPYEQYF
>TRBJ2-2|TRBV19|.
CASTDRIRAGELFF
>TRBJ2-7|TRBV4-1|.
CASSQGAGFSYEQYF
>TRBJ1-1|TRBV14|.
CASSPQFDGEWTEAFF
>TRBJ2-3|TRBV27|.
CASSVEDTQYF
>TRBJ1-2|TRBV28|TRBD1
CASSSGQGTPYGYTF
>TRBJ1-2|TRBV28|.
CASRPPATHNYGYTF
>TRBJ2-1|TRBV25-1|TRBD1
CASSETGGALDNEQFF
>TRBJ2-7|TRBV19|TRBD1
CASSPGQDSYEQYF
>TRBJ2-7|TRBV7-2|TRBD2
CASSLRREGREQYF
>.|TRBV28|.
CASSPPKGYEQYF
>TRBJ2-1|TRBV6-6|.
CASSYSLVDTNNEQFF
>TRBJ2-1|TRBV4-1|TRBD2
CASSQGSGRDSYNEQFF
>TRBJ2-7|TRBV19|TRBD2
CASSRRLAATYEQYF
>TRBJ2-7|TRBV27|.
CASRKTNERAAYEQYF
>TRBJ2-7|TRBV7-9|TRBD2
CASSPGGVTYEQYF
>TRBJ2-3|TRBV5-1|.
CASSPRDSSTDTQYF
>TRBJ1-3|TRBV6-6|.
CASSYAGLGNTIYF
>TRBJ2-7|TRBV28|.
CASSLLMGTGSYEQYF
>TRBJ2-5|TRBV11-2|.
CASSLTRGETQYF
>TRBJ1-1|TRBV4-1|TRBD1
CASSLLEPTGGTEAFF
>TRBJ1-2|TRBV18|.
CASSPRGVAYGYTF